The rows below give T cell receptor beta chains drawn from one sample of a study of blood T cell repertoires in COVID-19. The assay was immunoSEQ multiplex PCR, and TCRdb's table has in-frame clones only and misses some. Counted here are about 210,000 clones, about 92% occurring once; the ten biggest clones make up 1% to 1.5%. Sequencing was carried out using peripheral blood. The receptors come from a man in his thirties or forties with acute or convalescent COVID-19. The CDR3 runs from the conserved cysteine through the conserved F or W. D genes are given only for firm matches. A clone size is listed for some rows: how often the clone was seen (once, few, many), or a class if it is expanded.

d_call	clone_size	v_call	j_call	cdr3_nt	cdr3_aa
TRBD2	NA	TRBV4-2	TRBJ2-3	TGTGCCAGCAGCCAAGATCAGACTAGCGGGAGCGATACGCAGTATTTT	CASSQDQTSGSDTQYF
NA	NA	TRBV5-1	TRBJ1-5	TGCGCCAGTTCCCGGGACAACCCCCATCAGCCCCAGCATTTT	CASSRDNPHQPQHF
TRBD1	NA	TRBV6-5	TRBJ1-2	TGTGCCAGCAGAAGCAGGGGGCGGGAGTATGGCTACACCTTC	CASRSRGREYGYTF
NA	NA	TRBV6-5	TRBJ2-7	TGTGCCAGCACGGCGGGGTACGAGCAGTACTTC	CASTAGYEQYF
TRBD2	once	TRBV27	TRBJ2-7	TGTGCCAGCAGTTTATGGGGGGGTAGCAACGAGCAGTACTTC	CASSLWGGSNEQYF
NA	NA	TRBV5-6	TRBJ2-1	TGTGCCAGCAGCTTGTCCCCTGGGGACCTACGGGGGTCCTACAATGAGCAGTTCTTC	CASSLSPGDLRGSYNEQFF
TRBD1	NA	TRBV15	TRBJ1-5	TGTGCCACCAGCAGAGTTGCCAGGGGGCACAATCAGCCCCAGCATTTT	CATSRVARGHNQPQHF
NA	NA	TRBV5-1	TRBJ1-2	TGCGCCAGCAGCTTCTCCGTTAACTATGGCTACACCTTC	CASSFSVNYGYTF
NA	NA	TRBV30	TRBJ2-1	TGTGCCTGGAGTCTGAAACAGGGACGCTACAATGAGCAGTTCTTC	CAWSLKQGRYNEQFF
TRBD1	NA	TRBV18	TRBJ2-5	TGTGCCAGCTCACCACGACAGGGGCAAGAGACCCAGTACTTC	CASSPRQGQETQYF
NA	NA	TRBV7-3	TRBJ2-7	TGTGCCAGCAGCCGGGACACCTTTTACGAGCAGTACTTC	CASSRDTFYEQYF
NA	NA	TRBV7-2	TRBJ1-5	TGTGCCAGCAACTTAGGACAGCTAAATCAGCCCCAGCATTTT	CASNLGQLNQPQHF
NA	NA	TRBV18	TRBJ2-3	TGTGCCAGCTCACCTGCTAGAACAGATACGCAGTATTTT	CASSPARTDTQYF
NA	NA	TRBV24-1	TRBJ2-2	TGTGCCACCAGGGACAGTCGGAACACCGGGGAGCTGTTTTTT	CATRDSRNTGELFF
NA	once	TRBV9	TRBJ1-5	TGTGCCAGCAGCGTTCCCCTTACCTCGGAAAGGGAGGGGCAGCCCCAGCATTTT	CASSVPLTSEREGQPQHF
NA	NA	TRBV3-1/TRBV3-2	TRBJ1-1	TGTGCCAGCAAAGGGGGCACTGAAGCTTTCTTT	CASKGGTEAFF
NA	NA	TRBV9	TRBJ2-2	TGTGCCAGCAGCGTACGGTTGGCCGGGGAGCTGTTTTTT	CASSVRLAGELFF
TRBD2	once	TRBV2	TRBJ2-7	TGTGCCAGCATCGCTGCGGGGGTCGGAGTCGAGCAGTACTTC	CASIAAGVGVEQYF
TRBD1	NA	TRBV6-4	TRBJ1-3	TGTGCCAGCAGGGGGGACAGGGGGCAAGGGAAATCTGGAAACACCATATATTTT	CASRGDRGQGKSGNTIYF
NA	NA	TRBV28	TRBJ1-4	TGTGCCAGCAGTTTAGGGGGCAGGGAGGGGGAAAAACTGTTTTTT	CASSLGGREGEKLFF
NA	once	TRBV30	TRBJ1-4	TGTGCCTGGAGCAATAAGAAAACGGCTAATGAAAAACTGTTTTTT	CAWSNKKTANEKLFF
NA	NA	TRBV30	TRBJ1-3	TGTGCCTGGAACCACAGGAATCGAGTAGGCAACACCATATATTTT	CAWNHRNRVGNTIYF
NA	few	TRBV6-6	TRBJ1-6	TGTGCCAGCACCCGAGTAGATAATTCACCCCTCCACTTT	CASTRVDNSPLHF
TRBD1	NA	TRBV20-1	TRBJ2-5	TGCAGTGCTAGTCTGGACAGGAGGGAGACCCAGTACTTC	CSASLDRRETQYF
NA	NA	TRBV2	TRBJ2-1	TGTGCCAGCAGTGCGTACGTACAGGGTGTGAATGAGCAGTTCTTC	CASSAYVQGVNEQFF
NA	NA	TRBV5-5	TRBJ1-1	TGTGCCAGCAGCTTTTGGGGGGGTGAAGCTTTCTTT	CASSFWGGEAFF
TRBD1	NA	TRBV11-1	TRBJ2-3	TGTGCCAGCAGCCGTACAGGGGTTAGCACAGATACGCAGTATTTT	CASSRTGVSTDTQYF
TRBD1	NA	TRBV12-5	TRBJ2-5	TGTGCTAGTGGCCCTAGACAGGGGAACACTCAAGAGACCCAGTACTTC	CASGPRQGNTQETQYF
NA	NA	TRBV11-2	TRBJ2-7	TGTGCCAGCAGCTTATCGCTAACCTCTTACGAGCAGTACTTC	CASSLSLTSYEQYF
NA	NA	TRBV19	TRBJ2-7	TGTGCCAGTAGTCTCGACAACCGCTTCCATTACGAGCAGTACTTC	CASSLDNRFHYEQYF
NA	NA	TRBV5-1	TRBJ1-1	TGCGCCAGCAGCATTTGGAATTCTCAGGGTTTAGTGACTGAAGCTTTCTTT	CASSIWNSQGLVTEAFF
TRBD1	NA	TRBV4-1	TRBJ1-1	TGCGCCAGCAGCCAAGTCCACAGGGGGCCTCTCAACACTGAAGCTTTCTTT	CASSQVHRGPLNTEAFF
TRBD2	once	TRBV3-1/TRBV3-2	TRBJ2-7	TGTGCCAGCAGCAAGAGGGGAGGGAGCTCCTACGAGCAGTACTTC	CASSKRGGSSYEQYF
NA	once	TRBV14	TRBJ2-5	TGTGCCAGCAGCCAAAGGCGAGGGGGACAAGAGACCCAGTACTTC	CASSQRRGGQETQYF
NA	NA	TRBV28	TRBJ1-3	TGTGCCAGCAGCTATACCCTTTACAAAGACAGGTACTCTGGAAACACCATATATTTT	CASSYTLYKDRYSGNTIYF
NA	NA	TRBV7-3	TRBJ2-4	TGTGCCAGCAGCCTAAATGGGTGGGGCGAGGACATTCAGTACTTC	CASSLNGWGEDIQYF
NA	NA	TRBV5-1	TRBJ1-4	TGCGCCAGCAGCTTGAGTCCCCCGAAGGGGGAAAAACTGTTTTTT	CASSLSPPKGEKLFF
NA	NA	TRBV5-1	TRBJ1-2	TGCGCCAGCAGATATAGTCCCGGGACATTTGATAATGGCTACACCTTC	CASRYSPGTFDNGYTF
TRBD1	NA	TRBV5-1	TRBJ2-1	TGCGCCAGCAGACAAGAGGACAGGAGAAAGGGCAATGAGCAGTTCTTC	CASRQEDRRKGNEQFF
NA	NA	TRBV4-1	TRBJ2-3	TGCGCCAGCAGCCAAAGTCGGGTACGGGGACTCATGGCAGATACGCAGTATTTT	CASSQSRVRGLMADTQYF
NA	NA	TRBV29-1	TRBJ2-1	TGCAGCGCCGAAACCTTGGGAGGCCTCGGATACAATGAGCAGTTCTTC	CSAETLGGLGYNEQFF
TRBD1	NA	TRBV28	TRBJ1-1	TGTGCCAGCAGTCGCGGGACAGGGGTGAACACTGAAGCTTTCTTT	CASSRGTGVNTEAFF
TRBD1	NA	TRBV27	TRBJ2-2	TGTGCCAGCAGCCTCTATTCGAGGGGGCCGAACACCGGGGAGCTGTTTTTT	CASSLYSRGPNTGELFF
NA	NA	TRBV4-1	TRBJ2-3	TGCGCCAGCAGCCAAGAAATCACCTCATTGGGGGCTAAGAGGGATACGCAGTATTTT	CASSQEITSLGAKRDTQYF
NA	NA	TRBV5-1	TRBJ1-1	TGCGCCAGCAGCTTGGTTCCGGTGAACACTGAAGCTTTCTTT	CASSLVPVNTEAFF
NA	NA	TRBV21-1	TRBJ2-7	TGTGCCAGCAGCAGATACAGGGTTATCCCCTACGAGCAGTACTTC	CASSRYRVIPYEQYF
NA	NA	TRBV4-1	TRBJ1-1	TGCGCCAGCAGCCAAGGTGACAGGCTGAACACTGAAGCTTTCTTT	CASSQGDRLNTEAFF
NA	NA	TRBV19	TRBJ2-2	TGTGCCAGTAACAGGGCGGGGGCGAACACCGGGGAGCTGTTTTTT	CASNRAGANTGELFF
TRBD1	NA	TRBV18	TRBJ1-2	TGTGCCAGCTCACACACCATGGGACAGGGCTACGGCTACACCTTC	CASSHTMGQGYGYTF
NA	NA	TRBV5-8	TRBJ1-2	TGTGCCAGCAGCTCAAGGGAGGAGGCCTATGGCTACACCTTC	CASSSREEAYGYTF
NA	once	TRBV9	TRBJ2-3	TGTGCCAGCAGCCGCCAACCGGAGGCCCGCACAGATACGCAGTATTTT	CASSRQPEARTDTQYF
NA	NA	TRBV2	TRBJ1-5	TGTGCCAGCAGAATTTATAGCAATCAGCCCCAGCATTTT	CASRIYSNQPQHF